This T cell receptor (beta chain) was profiled in a study of blood T cell repertoires in COVID-19. Overall study: There were acute and convalescent COVID-19 samples, and they came from the United States, Italy and Spain.

In the original workflow: Reference gene primers were amplified, and this amplification served to estimate nucleated cell counts. TCRdb's copy holds only in-frame clones and misses some; the assay was immunoSEQ multiplex PCR. From that table come the V and J calls and clone size; the DNA was used to work out D and trimming. The table has about 100,000 clones, over 80% seen once; the top ten hold 17%. CDR1 is SGDLS, CDR2 YYNGEE, per germline. Trimming removed 7 bases from V and 7 bases from J, with 21 bases in between. The CDR3 has 14 residues. This clone occurred once. What was sequenced was peripheral blood. The V gene is TRBV9, the J gene TRBJ2-7; D perhaps matches TRBD2 (5 bases). The clonotype originates from a man in his forties or fifties with acute or convalescent COVID-19. Here the CDR3 DNA reads TGTGCCAGCTCAAAAGGCGGGCTCCCGGGGGAGCAGTACTTC. It specifies CASSKGGLPGEQYF.